This T cell receptor (beta chain) was sequenced during a study of blood T cell repertoires in COVID-19 (dated by TCRdb to between 2020 and 2021). For the study in its entirety: Samples from collaborators originated in the United States, Italy and Spain and spanned both the acute and convalescent phases of COVID-19. Deeply sampled blood TCRbeta repertoires from subjects exposed to, actively infected with, or recovered from COVID-19 were included in the dataset. A freely available public database, intended as a resource for researchers studying the immune response to SARS-CoV-2, is where the repertoires were released. The material from the prospective study consisted of cDNA or gDNA derived from T cells, B-cell-depleted T cells, or PBMCs. A de-identified subject ID, COVID-19 status, age in years and sex were almost always included in the sample metadata. The samples were drawn from the first 160 participants of the ongoing ImmuneRACE study and from some 1,300 subjects provided by 6 global collaborators. Where available, HLA class I and class II types were obtained from metadata supplied by the sample provider rather than from assay-based typing.

Whole blood was collected in K2EDTA tubes by collaborating institutions according to the institutions' own protocols. Collaborator samples were shipped for TCRbeta analysis as frozen whole blood, isolated PBMCs, or DNA extracted from either sample type. TCRbeta CDR3 regions were amplified from genomic DNA by means of the immunoSEQ Assay, a bias-controlled multiplex PCR. Per the original workflow: Within the assay, amplification of reference gene primers was used to estimate how many nucleated cells each sample contained. Sequence reads were collapsed and filtered to measure the absolute abundance of every unique TCRbeta CDR3 rearrangement. For each sample, productive Simpson clonality was calculated as the square root of Simpson's diversity index across productive rearrangements. TCRdb holds this immuneACCESS table with in-frame rearrangements only. Some clones are missing; in checked studies, unresolved V genes explain under half, and the rest has no known cause. Clonal size and the V and J genes are those of that table, whereas D and trimming came from the DNA. Recorded for this sample are approximately 120,000 clones; 88% of them occurred a single time. Less than 2% of the sample is taken by the ten largest.

The paper's findings and limits, for the study overall: The quantity of clinical and demographic metadata differed by source and by participant and was supplied without curation.

Inclusive of the bounding cysteine and phenylalanine, the CDR3 is 17 residues long. The kept DNA is CDR3 alone, 51 bases in frame from the first base. The germline V gene (reference sequence) provides CDR1 MNHNY and CDR2 SVGAGI. After removal of 5 bases from V and 5 bases from J, the junction retains 9 bases not matched to a gene. Note on this clone: Its antigen specificity is not known. Per-base qualities were not stored, and no clone one base away is much larger.

The sequence derives from a human donor in a cohort sampled during active COVID-19. The receptor chain draws on TRBV6-6 and TRBJ2-5, with 15 junctional bases fitting TRBD2. The sequenced material came from peripheral blood. The DNA is as follows: TGTGCCAGCAGTCGACGTCCCGGGACTAGCGGGAGGGAGACCCAGTACTTC. Its protein reads: CASSRRPGTSGRETQYF.